This T cell receptor (beta chain) came from a study of blood T cells in healthy people across ages. Alongside a J-beta primer mix, a sample-barcoded 5' primer served in a second PCR lasting 7 to 11 cycles. The template-switch adaptor was a 5' adaptor with 12 random nucleotides. It tagged each cDNA molecule. TCRdb reanalysed the 5' RACE reads using MiXCR and keeps one entry per CDR3 protein. There are nearly 800,000 distinct CDR3 sequences in the sample; 25% occur only once, and under 4.5% lies in the top ten. This CDR3 contains 18 residues. Trimming took 3 bases from V and 2 from J; bases not matched to a gene: 14. Per the germline V gene, CDR1 is LNHNV and CDR2 is YYDKDF (reference sequence). This clonotype has just a few counts. Its specificity is unknown. Overall study findings and caveats: Unknown donor CMV status possibly confounded expanded clonotype changes.

This same sample was also taken into another study, of T cells of mothers and their children.

This chain joins TRBV15 and TRBJ2-3, with TRBD2 matching 7 bases. The sequence derives from a boy aged 5-17 years in good health. The specimen sequenced was blood. As DNA, the CDR3 is TGTGCCACCAGCAGTAAAGCGGGACCGCGGATTCACACAGATACGCAGTATTTT. Its protein product is CATSSKAGPRIHTDTQYF.